This T cell receptor beta chain was sequenced during a study of T cells in Graves' hyperthyroidism and ophthalmopathy. This clonotype was recorded at least ten times. What was amplified from RNA transcripts were TCR beta CDR3 regions. HTBI primers were the set used in a first-round RT-PCR of the TCR CDR3. TCRdb reprocessed the multiplex PCR reads with MiXCR, giving one entry per CDR3 protein. The data show 450,000 to 650,000 distinct CDR3 sequences, 20% seen once. No ophthalmopathy progression within 18 months constituted stable Graves' hyperthyroidism. Germline CDR1 and CDR2: LNHDA and SQIVND (reference sequence). The length of the CDR3 is 15 residues. V was shortened by 1 base and J by 0 bases, with 9 bases between the two germline ends.

Source material: blood. The sequence was obtained from a man between 18 and 29 years old with Graves' hyperthyroidism. This chain connects TRBV19 to TRBJ1-1; D remains ambiguous. The CDR3 loop reads CASSIGAGLNTEAFF. The CDR3 coding sequence is TGTGCCAGTAGTATAGGGGCAGGACTGAACACTGAAGCTTTCTTT.